A single sample is the source of the 21 T cell receptor beta chains below, sequenced in a study of shared clonotypes between healthy human individuals. The assay was immunoSEQ multiplex PCR, and TCRdb's table has in-frame clones only and misses some. The data contain a few million clones, under 97% of them seen just once; the ten biggest clones take up 0.13%. Material: naive CD4+ T cells sorted from blood. Stated subset: CD45RA+ positively selected. The receptors stem from a man younger than 35 in good health.

This chain uses TRBV7-9 with TRBJ1-2; possibly TRBD1 for D (6 bases). V shed 3 bases and J shed 4 bases, with 9 bases lying between them. The CDR3 sequence is 13 residues long. The V gene's germline CDR1 is SEHNR and CDR2 FQNEAQ (reference sequence). This CDR3 reads CASSFLDSYGYTF. CDR3 in DNA: TGTGCCAGCAGCTTTCTGGACAGCTATGGCTACACCTTC.

The CDR3 nucleotides are TGTGCCTGGAGTGTACAGGACAGGAAAAACATTCAGTACTTC. Translating it yields CAWSVQDRKNIQYF. The chain joins TRBV30 to TRBJ2-4; TRBD1 agrees at 7 bases. The CDR3 extends over 14 amino acids. V lost 0 bases and J lost 4; bases outside the gene matches: 3. Germline V lookup: CDR1 GTSNPN, CDR2 SVGIG (reference sequence).

In this sample, this clone turned up once. The chain carries TRBV7-9 and TRBJ2-7; TRBD2 is a possible D gene (6 bases). With 1 base removed from V and 2 bases from J, the gap between germline ends came to 9 bases. Per the germline V gene, CDR1 is SEHNR and CDR2 is FQNEAQ (reference sequence). The CDR3 length is 14 residues. The CDR3 nucleotides are TGTGCCAGCAGCTTAGTTTCGGGGGCCTACGAGCAGTACTTC. It specifies CASSLVSGAYEQYF.

CDR3 sequence: CASSQDPGVSSYNEQFF. The CDR3 region has the DNA TGTGCCAGCAGCCAAGATCCGGGGGTTAGCTCCTACAATGAGCAGTTCTTC. The genes are TRBV4-2 and TRBJ2-1; D possibly corresponds to TRBD2 (6 bases). Germline V lookup: CDR1 LGHNA, CDR2 YNFKEQ. V gave up 0 bases and J gave up 0 bases, with 12 bases separating them. CDR3 length equals 17 residues.

This rearrangement joins TRBV7-3 to TRBJ2-1, with TRBD1 as a possible D gene (6 bases). V lost 5 bases to trimming and J lost 2 bases, with 10 bases between them. CDR1 and CDR2 (germline): SGHTA, FQGTGA. The CDR3 is made up of 14 amino acids. The CDR3 protein is CASSPGQTYNEQFF. The CDR3, as DNA: TGTGCCAGCAGCCCTGGACAGACCTACAATGAGCAGTTCTTC.

The chain employs TRBV28 and TRBJ1-1, with 8 bases aligning to TRBD1. The CDR3 extends over 14 amino acids. In germline, CDR1 is MDHEN, CDR2 SYDVKM. Trimming at V came to 8 bases and at J to 6 bases, leaving 11 bases not matched to a gene. The CDR3 DNA follows: TGTGCCAGCCGAGAGGCAGGGGGCGCGGCTGAAGCTTTCTTT. Amino acid sequence: CASREAGGAAEAFF. Filled out from reference TRBV28 and TRBJ1-1, the complete variable domain reads DVKVTQSSRYLVKRTGEKVFLECVQDMDHENMFWYRQDPGLGLRLIYFSYDVKMKEKGDIPEGYSVSREKKERFSLILESASTNQTSMYLCASREAGGAAEAFFGQGTRLTVV.

This rearrangement joins TRBV28 to TRBJ2-3, with 7 bases aligning to TRBD2. Germline values: CDR1 MDHEN, CDR2 SYDVKM. Losses at the gene ends were 4 bases for V and 0 bases for J; bases not matched to a gene: 7. The CDR3 runs to 16 residues. The CDR3 here is CASSSGGGGSTDTQYF. In DNA form, the CDR3 reads TGTGCCAGCAGTTCTGGAGGCGGGGGTAGCACAGATACGCAGTATTTT.

The chain has TRBV7-2 and TRBJ1-2; unclear D gene. The CDR3 loop spans 16 amino acids. With 1 base removed from V and 2 bases from J, the gap between germline ends came to 14 bases. CDR1 SGHTA and CDR2 FQGNSA come from the germline V gene. The chain's CDR3 is CASSLGGHDSNYGYTF. CDR3 DNA: TGTGCCAGCAGCTTAGGTGGTCACGACTCAAACTATGGCTACACCTTC.

The chain couples TRBV11-1 to TRBJ2-7; tentatively, D is TRBD1 or TRBD2 (6 bases each). Looked up from germline, CDR1 is SGHAT and CDR2 is FQDESV (reference sequence). The CDR3 is 15 residues long. The V end was cut by 5 bases, the J end by 4 bases, with 18 bases between. The CDR3 here is CASSLTRGEWYEQYF. As DNA, the CDR3 is TGTGCCAGCAGCCTAACGAGGGGGGAGTGGTACGAGCAGTACTTC. Drawing the rest from reference TRBV11-1 and TRBJ2-7, the complete variable domain is EAEVAQSPRYKITEKSQAVAFWCDPISGHATLYWYRQILGQGPELLVQFQDESVVDDSQLPKDRFSAERLKGVDSTLKIQPAELGDSAMYLCASSLTRGEWYEQYFGPGTRLTVT.

This clone was seen just once. CDR3 region: CASSEPGGRNTEAFF. Written as DNA, the CDR3 is TGTGCCAGCAGTGAACCAGGGGGCAGGAACACTGAAGCTTTCTTT. V gene TRBV25-1 combines with J gene TRBJ1-1; 8 bases agree with TRBD1. This CDR3 has 15 residues. Losses at the gene ends were 2 bases for V and 1 base for J; bases not matched to a gene: 3. The V gene's germline CDR1 is MGHDK and CDR2 SYGVNS. Variable domain in full (rest from reference TRBV25-1 and TRBJ1-1): EADIYQTPRYLVIGTGKKITLECSQTMGHDKMYWYQQDPGMELHLIHYSYGVNSTEKGDLSSESTVSRIRTEHFPLTLESARPSHTSQYLCASSEPGGRNTEAFFGQGTRLTVV.

The chain carries TRBV5-1 and TRBJ2-5, with 15 bases identical to TRBD2. Looked up from germline, CDR1 is SGHRS and CDR2 is YFSETQ. After removal of 8 bases from V and 5 bases from J, the junction contained 7 bases not matched to a gene. The CDR3 is 15 amino acids. CDR3 sequence (DNA): TGCGCCAGTGCTGGACTAGCGGGAGGGAGGGAGACCCAGTACTTC. This gives the protein CASAGLAGGRETQYF.

The chain links TRBV9 to TRBJ2-3; D unresolved. Germline-derived CDR1 and CDR2 are SGDLS and YYNGEE. The CDR3 contains 17 residues. V lost 3 bases to trimming and J lost 1 base, with 18 bases between them. The CDR3, as DNA: TGTGCCAGCAGCGGACGGTTGGCGGAGTGGGGCACAGATACGCAGTATTTT. Its protein is CASSGRLAEWGTDTQYF.

The chain is built from TRBV7-9 and TRBJ2-1; no reliable D call. CDR3 length: 15 amino acids. CDR1 is SEHNR, CDR2 FQNEAQ, per germline (reference sequence). Trimming stripped 5 bases from V and 0 bases from J, with 11 bases between. The CDR3 coding sequence is TGTGCCAGCAGCAAGGACCCTGGCTCCTACAATGAGCAGTTCTTC. It yields the protein CASSKDPGSYNEQFF.

This chain links TRBV10-3 with TRBJ2-3; TRBD1 matches 10 bases. In germline, CDR1 is ENHRY, CDR2 SYGVKD. CDR3 length equals 14 residues. Unmatched junction bases numbered 8, after V lost 7 bases and J lost 7 bases. The CDR3 is CAITNDRGRNTQYF. The CDR3 nucleotides read TGTGCCATCACCAACGACAGGGGGCGAAATACGCAGTATTTT.

The chain combines TRBV11-2 with TRBJ1-2; D is undetermined. The germline gives CDR1 SGHAT, CDR2 FQNNGV. V dropped 5 bases and J dropped 4 bases, with 17 bases sitting between them. This CDR3 has 15 amino acids. The CDR3 bases are TGTGCCAGCAGCCGAGGTCGGGAGGGCCCCTATGGCTACACCTTC. Protein sequence: CASSRGREGPYGYTF.

The chain has TRBV4-1 and TRBJ2-5; 11 nucleotides agree with TRBD1. V lost 1 base and J lost 5; bases outside the gene matches: 6. The CDR3 length is 16 residues. The germline CDR1 and CDR2 sequences are MGHRA and YSYEKL. CDR3 in amino acids: CASSQGDRTGGETQYF. CDR3 coding DNA: TGCGCCAGCAGCCAAGGGGACCGGACAGGGGGCGAGACCCAGTACTTC.

The V call is TRBV6-1, the J call TRBJ2-7; tentatively, D is TRBD2 (5 bases). The germline V gene encodes CDR1 MNHNS and CDR2 SASEGT. The CDR3 extends over 15 amino acids. V gave up 4 bases and J gave up 5 bases, with 18 bases separating them. CDR3 loop: CASSARRTGSDEQYF. Written as DNA, the CDR3 is TGTGCCAGCAGTGCCAGAAGGACGGGAAGTGACGAGCAGTACTTC.

In its sample, this clone was seen once. The V and J genes are TRBV10-2 and TRBJ1-1; D remains ambiguous. The V end lost 4 bases, the J end lost 4 bases, and 16 bases lay between the germline ends. This CDR3 spans 15 amino acids. Germline V CDR1 and CDR2: WSHSY, SAAADI. DNA of the CDR3: TGCGCCAGCAGTGGGGAAGACCATAGTAGCACTGAAGCTTTCTTT. As protein: CASSGEDHSSTEAFF.

The CDR3 DNA is TGTGCCAGCAGTTTCTCATCAGGGGGTATCAGCAATCAGCCCCAGCATTTT. It encodes CASSFSSGGISNQPQHF. The chain joins TRBV28 to TRBJ1-5; 7 positions agree with TRBD1. Trimming cost V 3 bases and J 1 base; bases outside gene matches: 9. The germline V gene has CDR1 MDHEN and CDR2 SYDVKM. The CDR3 extends over 17 amino acids.

Remarks on this clone: A junction boundary mismatches the germline segment, possibly from a read error. This chain connects TRBV7-7 to TRBJ2-7; 7 bases fit TRBD2. The CDR3 spans 15 residues. Germline-derived CDR1 and CDR2 are SSHAT and FNYEAQ (reference sequence). Written as DNA, the CDR3 is TGTGCTAGCAGCTTAAGGGGAGGGCGGTCCTACGAGCAGTACTTC. Encoded protein: CASSLRGGRSYEQYF.

The V call is TRBV5-6, the J call TRBJ2-1; 11 bases line up with TRBD2. The junction had 8 bases not matched to a gene; V was cut back by 2 bases and J by 7 bases. Germline V lookup: CDR1 SGHDT, CDR2 YYEEEE. This CDR3 spans 16 amino acids. CDR3 sequence reads: CASSLVAGGQRNEQFF. The CDR3 DNA reads TGTGCCAGCAGCTTAGTAGCGGGGGGGCAGCGGAATGAGCAGTTCTTC.